The TCR beta chain described here comes from a study of blood T cell repertoires in COVID-19. Across the study: Sources were T cells, B-cell-depleted T cells, or PBMCs; the material itself was cDNA or gDNA.

A word on this clone: The junction and the germline gene differ at one end; a read error may be behind it.

The study recruited people aged roughly 18 to 100 years across 24 US areas. Participants were placed into cohorts based on the clinical history they reported. CDR1 is LNHDA and CDR2 is SQIVND in the germline V gene (reference sequence). CDR3 length equals 13 residues. How the authors handled the data: Nucleated cell counts were estimated from reference gene primer amplification. TCRdb's copy holds only in-frame clones and misses some; the assay was immunoSEQ multiplex PCR. V and J calls and clone size are as listed in that table; D and trimming were resolved from the DNA. This sample carries approximately 240,000 clones, 75% to 90% of them seen once, and the ten largest clones take about 6%.

This sequence was found in a woman in her twenties or thirties with acute COVID-19. Sequencing input: PBMCs or T cells enriched from blood (not recorded which). V and J are TRBV19 and TRBJ2-7; possible D gene TRBD2, 5 bases. CDR3 sequence: CASSRGFPYEQYF. The DNA for the CDR3 is TGTGCTAGTAGCCGAGGGTTTCCCTACGAGCAGTACTTC.